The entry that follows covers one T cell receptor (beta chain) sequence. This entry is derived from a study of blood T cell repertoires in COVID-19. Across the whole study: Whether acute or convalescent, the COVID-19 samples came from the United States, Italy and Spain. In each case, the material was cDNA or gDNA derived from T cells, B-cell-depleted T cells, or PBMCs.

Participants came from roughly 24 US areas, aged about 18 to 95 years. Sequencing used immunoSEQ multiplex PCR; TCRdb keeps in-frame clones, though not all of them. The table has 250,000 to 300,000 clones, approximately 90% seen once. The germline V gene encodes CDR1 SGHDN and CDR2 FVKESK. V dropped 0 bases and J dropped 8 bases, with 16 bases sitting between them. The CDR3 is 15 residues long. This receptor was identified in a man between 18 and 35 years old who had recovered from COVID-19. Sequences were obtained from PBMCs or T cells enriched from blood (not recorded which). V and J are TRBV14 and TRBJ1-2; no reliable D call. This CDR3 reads CASSQDIGSARGYTF. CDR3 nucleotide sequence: TGTGCCAGCAGCCAAGATATAGGTTCGGCGAGGGGCTACACCTTC.